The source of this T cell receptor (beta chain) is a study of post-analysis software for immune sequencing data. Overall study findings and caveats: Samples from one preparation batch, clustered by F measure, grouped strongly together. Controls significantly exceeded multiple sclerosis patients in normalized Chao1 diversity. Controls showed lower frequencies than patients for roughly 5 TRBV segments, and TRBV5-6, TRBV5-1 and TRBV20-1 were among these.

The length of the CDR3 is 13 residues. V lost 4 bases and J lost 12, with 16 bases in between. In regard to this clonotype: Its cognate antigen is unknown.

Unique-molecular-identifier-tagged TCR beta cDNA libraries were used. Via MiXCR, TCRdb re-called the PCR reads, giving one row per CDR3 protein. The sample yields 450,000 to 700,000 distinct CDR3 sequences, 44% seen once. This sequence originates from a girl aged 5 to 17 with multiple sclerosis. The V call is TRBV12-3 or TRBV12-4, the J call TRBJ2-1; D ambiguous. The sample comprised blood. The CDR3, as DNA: TGTGCCAGCAGTTCCGGTCCGCGAGTTGGGCAGTTCTTC. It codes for CASSSGPRVGQFF.